This T cell receptor beta chain was retrieved from a study of cytomegalovirus exposure and HLA in healthy donors. Use of 60 Vbeta and 13 Jbeta primers characterized the PCR. Generated by immunoSEQ multiplex PCR, the TCRdb table keeps only in-frame clones and is missing some. Found here are more than 150,000 clones, 80% to 85% of them singletons; the top ten hold around 0.25%. A few counts support this clone. This CDR3 comprises 15 residues. Germline CDR1 reads LGHNA; CDR2 reads YSLEER. V lost 5 bases, J lost 5 bases, and 15 bases lay in between. Source material: PBMCs. The receptor comes from a boy aged 5-17 years in good health and CMV-seronegative. V is TRBV4-3 and J is TRBJ2-2, with D possibly TRBD2 on 6 matching bases. The CDR3 loop reads CASSAGTVYTGELFF. The CDR3 DNA reads as TGCGCCAGCAGCGCCGGGACTGTTTATACCGGGGAGCTGTTTTTT.